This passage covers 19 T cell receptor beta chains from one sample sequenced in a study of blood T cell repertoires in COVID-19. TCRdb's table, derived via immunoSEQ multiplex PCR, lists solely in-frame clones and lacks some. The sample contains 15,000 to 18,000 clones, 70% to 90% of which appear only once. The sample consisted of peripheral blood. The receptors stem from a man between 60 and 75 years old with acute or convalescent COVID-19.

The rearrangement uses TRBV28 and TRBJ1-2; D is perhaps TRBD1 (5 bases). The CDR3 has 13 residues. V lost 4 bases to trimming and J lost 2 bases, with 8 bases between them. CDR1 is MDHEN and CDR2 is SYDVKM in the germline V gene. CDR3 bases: TGTGCCAGCAGTTGGGGGGAGAACTATGGCTACACCTTC. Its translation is CASSWGENYGYTF.

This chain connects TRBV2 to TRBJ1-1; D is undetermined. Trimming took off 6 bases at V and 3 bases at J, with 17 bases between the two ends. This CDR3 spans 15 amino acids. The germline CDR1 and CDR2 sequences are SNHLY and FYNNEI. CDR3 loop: CASSPSLQKDTEAFF. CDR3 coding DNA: TGTGCCAGCAGCCCTTCCCTTCAGAAAGACACTGAAGCTTTCTTT.

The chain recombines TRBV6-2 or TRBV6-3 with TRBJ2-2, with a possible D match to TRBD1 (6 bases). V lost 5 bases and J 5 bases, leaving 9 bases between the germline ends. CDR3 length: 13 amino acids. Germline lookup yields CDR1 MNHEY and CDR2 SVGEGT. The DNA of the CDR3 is TGTGCCAGCAGTGCAGGGGATACCGGGGAGCTGTTTTTT. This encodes CASSAGDTGELFF.

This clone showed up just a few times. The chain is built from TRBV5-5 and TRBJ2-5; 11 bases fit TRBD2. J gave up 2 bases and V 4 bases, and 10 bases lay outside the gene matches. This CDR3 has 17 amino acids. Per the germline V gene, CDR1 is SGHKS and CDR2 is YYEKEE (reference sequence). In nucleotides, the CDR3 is TGTGCCAGCAGCCCCCGTGGTGGGACTAGCGGACAAGAGACCCAGTACTTC. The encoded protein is CASSPRGGTSGQETQYF.

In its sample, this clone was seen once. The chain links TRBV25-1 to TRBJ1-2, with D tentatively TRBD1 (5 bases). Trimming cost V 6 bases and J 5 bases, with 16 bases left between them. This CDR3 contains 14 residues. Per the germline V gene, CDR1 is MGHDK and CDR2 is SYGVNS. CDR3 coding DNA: TGTGCCAGCAGCAAGTCGGGGGGGGATTATGGCTACACCTTC. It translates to CASSKSGGDYGYTF.

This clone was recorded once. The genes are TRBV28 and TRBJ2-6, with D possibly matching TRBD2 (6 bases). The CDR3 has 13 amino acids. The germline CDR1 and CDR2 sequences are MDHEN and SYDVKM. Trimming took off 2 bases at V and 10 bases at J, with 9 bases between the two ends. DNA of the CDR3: TGTGCCAGCAGTTTAGGCGGGATGAACGTCCTGACTTTC. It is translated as CASSLGGMNVLTF.

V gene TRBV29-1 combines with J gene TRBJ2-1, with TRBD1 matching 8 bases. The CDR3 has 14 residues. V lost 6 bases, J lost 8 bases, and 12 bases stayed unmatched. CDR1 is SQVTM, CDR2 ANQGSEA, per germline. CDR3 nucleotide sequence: TGCAGCGTGGAGCGCGTTGGACAGGGCCATGAGCAGTTCTTC. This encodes CSVERVGQGHEQFF.

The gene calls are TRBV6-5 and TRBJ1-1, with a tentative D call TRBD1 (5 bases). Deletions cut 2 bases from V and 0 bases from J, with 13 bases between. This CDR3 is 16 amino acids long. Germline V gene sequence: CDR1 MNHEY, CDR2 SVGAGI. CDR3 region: CASSYGAVGMNTEAFF. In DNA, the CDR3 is TGTGCCAGCAGTTACGGGGCCGTAGGCATGAACACTGAAGCTTTCTTT.

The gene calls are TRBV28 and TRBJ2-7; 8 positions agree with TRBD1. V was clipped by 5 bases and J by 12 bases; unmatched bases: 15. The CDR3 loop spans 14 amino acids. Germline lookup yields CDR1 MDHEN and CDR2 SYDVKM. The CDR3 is CASSAFLGQGFPYF. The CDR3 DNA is TGTGCCAGCAGTGCCTTCTTAGGACAGGGCTTCCCGTACTTC.

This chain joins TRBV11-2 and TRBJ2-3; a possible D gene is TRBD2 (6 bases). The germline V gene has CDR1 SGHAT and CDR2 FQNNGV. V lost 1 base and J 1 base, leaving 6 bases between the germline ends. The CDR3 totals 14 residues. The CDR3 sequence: CASSLGGGTDTQYF. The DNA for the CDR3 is TGTGCCAGCAGCTTAGGGGGGGGCACAGATACGCAGTATTTT.

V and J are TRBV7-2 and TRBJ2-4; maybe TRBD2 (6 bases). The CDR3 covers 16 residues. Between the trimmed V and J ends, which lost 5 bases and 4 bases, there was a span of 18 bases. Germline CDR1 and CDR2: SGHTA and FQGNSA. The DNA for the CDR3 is TGTGCCAGCAGCCCCCCCCGCGCGGGACGGAAAAACATTCAGTACTTC. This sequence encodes CASSPPRAGRKNIQYF.

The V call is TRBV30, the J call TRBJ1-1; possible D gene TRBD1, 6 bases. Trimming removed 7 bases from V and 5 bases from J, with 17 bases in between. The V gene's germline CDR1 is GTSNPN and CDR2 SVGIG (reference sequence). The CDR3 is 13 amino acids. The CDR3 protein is CALSTGSGTEAFF. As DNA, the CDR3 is TGTGCCTTATCTACAGGGTCGGGGACTGAAGCTTTCTTT.

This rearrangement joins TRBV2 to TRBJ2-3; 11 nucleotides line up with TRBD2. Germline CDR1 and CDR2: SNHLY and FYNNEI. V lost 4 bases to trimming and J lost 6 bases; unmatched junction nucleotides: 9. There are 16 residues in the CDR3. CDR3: CASSVSGGALLDTQYF. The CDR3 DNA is TGTGCCAGCAGTGTTAGCGGGGGGGCGTTGTTGGATACGCAGTATTTT.

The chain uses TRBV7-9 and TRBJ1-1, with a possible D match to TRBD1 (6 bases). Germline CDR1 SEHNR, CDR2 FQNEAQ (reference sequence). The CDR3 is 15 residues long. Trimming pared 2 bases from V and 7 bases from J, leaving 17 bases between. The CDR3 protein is CASSLSTGSNYEAFF. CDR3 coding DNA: TGTGCCAGCAGCTTAAGTACAGGGAGTAATTATGAAGCTTTCTTT.

The CDR3: CASSAGTDTQYF. The CDR3 bases are TGTGCCAGCAGCGCGGGCACAGATACGCAGTATTTT. The chain is built from TRBV5-6 and TRBJ2-3, with D unclear. The germline CDR1 and CDR2 sequences are SGHDT and YYEEEE. V lost 4 bases, J lost 1 base, and 4 bases lay in between. The CDR3 length is 12 residues.

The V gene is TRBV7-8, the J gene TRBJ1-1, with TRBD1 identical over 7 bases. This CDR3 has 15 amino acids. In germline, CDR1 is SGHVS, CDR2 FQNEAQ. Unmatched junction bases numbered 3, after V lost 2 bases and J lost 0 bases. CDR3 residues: CASSLRGQLNTEAFF. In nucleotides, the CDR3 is TGTGCCAGCAGCTTACGGGGACAGCTGAACACTGAAGCTTTCTTT.

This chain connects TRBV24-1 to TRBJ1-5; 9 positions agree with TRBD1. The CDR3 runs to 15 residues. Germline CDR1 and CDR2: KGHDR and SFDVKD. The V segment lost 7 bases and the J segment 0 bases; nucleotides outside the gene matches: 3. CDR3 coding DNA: TGTGCCACCAGCGGGACAGGGATTAGCAATCAGCCCCAGCATTTT. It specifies CATSGTGISNQPQHF.

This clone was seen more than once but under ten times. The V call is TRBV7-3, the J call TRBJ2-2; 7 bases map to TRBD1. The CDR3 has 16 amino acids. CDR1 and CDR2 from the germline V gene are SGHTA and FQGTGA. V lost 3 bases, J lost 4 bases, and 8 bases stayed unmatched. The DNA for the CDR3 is TGTGCCAGCAGCTTGGTGGGGACAGACCCCACCGGGGAGCTGTTTTTT. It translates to CASSLVGTDPTGELFF.

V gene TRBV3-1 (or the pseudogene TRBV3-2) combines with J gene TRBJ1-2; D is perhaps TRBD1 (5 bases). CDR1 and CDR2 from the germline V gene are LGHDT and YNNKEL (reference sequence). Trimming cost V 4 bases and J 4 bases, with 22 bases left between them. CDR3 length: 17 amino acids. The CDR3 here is CASSRNPGLGGGYGYTF. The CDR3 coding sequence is TGTGCCAGCAGCCGAAACCCGGGTCTTGGCGGGGGCTATGGCTACACCTTC.